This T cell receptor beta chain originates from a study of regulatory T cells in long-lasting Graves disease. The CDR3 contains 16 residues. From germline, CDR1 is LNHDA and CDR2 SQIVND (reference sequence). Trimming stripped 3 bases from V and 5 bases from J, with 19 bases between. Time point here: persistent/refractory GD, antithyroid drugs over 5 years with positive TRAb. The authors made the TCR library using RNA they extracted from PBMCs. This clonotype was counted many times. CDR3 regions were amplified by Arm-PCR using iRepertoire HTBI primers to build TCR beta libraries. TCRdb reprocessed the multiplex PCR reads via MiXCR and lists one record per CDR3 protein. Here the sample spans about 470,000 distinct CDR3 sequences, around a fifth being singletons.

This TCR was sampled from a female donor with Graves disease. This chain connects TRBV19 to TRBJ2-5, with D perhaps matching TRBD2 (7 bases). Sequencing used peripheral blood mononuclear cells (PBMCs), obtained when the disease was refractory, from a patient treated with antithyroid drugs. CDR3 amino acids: CASSMGEGRGWETQYF. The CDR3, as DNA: TGTGCCAGTAGTATGGGGGAGGGCAGGGGATGGGAGACCCAGTACTTC.